This entry lists 8 T cell receptor beta chains sequenced from one sample in a study of T cell clonality in common variable immunodeficiency. Produced via immunoSEQ multiplex PCR; TCRdb's table is partial and in-frame only. This sample has about 40,000 clones and no singletons, with roughly 3.6% in the ten largest. Sequenced input: peripheral blood mononuclear cells. These receptor sequences come from a person between 18 and 70 years old in good health.

This clone has ten or more counts. The read is 3 residues too short to cover the CDR3 end, so that end is filled in from the germline J gene. The chain couples TRBV30 to TRBJ2-1; the D is unclear. The CDR3 totals 11 residues. The V end lost 2 bases, the J end lost 6 bases, and 5 bases lay between the germline ends. Per germline, CDR1 GTSNPN and CDR2 SVGIG (reference sequence). The CDR3 protein is CAWSLVNEQFF. CDR3 DNA (partial): TGTGCCTGGAGTCTAGTCAATGAG.

This clone showed up many times. The sequenced fragment ends 3 residues before the CDR3 boundary, so the rest is inferred from the germline J gene. The gene calls are TRBV12-3 or TRBV12-4 and TRBJ2-7, with D possibly TRBD2 on 5 matching bases. The CDR3 is 15 amino acids. Deletions cut 7 bases from V and 2 bases from J, with 18 bases between. The CDR3 bases that were read are TGTGCCAGCACTGCGGGCTATCGTGGTCCCTACGAG. Translated, it gives CASTAGYRGPYE. The CDR3 in full is CASTAGYRGPYEQYF.

This clone was detected only a few times. The read falls 3 residues short of the CDR3 end, and the missing part is taken from the germline J gene. V gene TRBV6-1 combines with J gene TRBJ1-2, with D unresolved. The CDR3 spans 14 residues. The germline gives CDR1 MNHNS, CDR2 SASEGT. Partial CDR3 DNA: TGTGCCAGCAGTGGGGTTAGGAGCACAGATACC. This translates into CASSGVRSTDT. The complete CDR3 reads CASSGVRSTDTYTF.

This clone was recorded at least ten times. The read falls 3 residues short of the CDR3 end, and the missing part is taken from the germline J gene. The J gene is TRBJ2-2, the V gene TRBV12-3 or TRBV12-4; weak D call: TRBD2 (7 bases). V was shortened by 11 bases and J by 3 bases, with 16 bases between the two germline ends. This CDR3 comprises 14 residues. CDR3 protein: CAVRGRDDTGELFF. The part of the CDR3 DNA that was read is TGTGCCGTTAGGGGGAGGGATGACACCGGGGAG.

This clone was seen a handful of times. One end of the junction is discordant with germline, which a read error may explain. The read ends 3 residues early relative to the CDR3; the germline J gene fills the gap. The chain carries TRBV11-2 and TRBJ2-3; the D is unclear. The germline V gene has CDR1 SGHAT and CDR2 FQNNGV. The length of the CDR3 is 11 residues. This CDR3 reads CASSSSDAQYF. Partial CDR3 DNA: TGTGCCAGCAGCTCCTCAGATGCG.

This clone was picked up a small number of times. The CDR3 is cut off 3 residues early in the read; its end comes from the germline J gene. V is TRBV11-2 and J is TRBJ1-6; D is undetermined. Germline CDR1 SGHAT, CDR2 FQNNGV. V dropped 5 bases and J dropped 9 bases, with 11 bases sitting between them. This CDR3 region has 13 residues. Incomplete CDR3 DNA: TGTGCCAGCAGCCTTAATTCCCCTTCACCC. This sequence encodes CASSLNSPSP. The whole CDR3 protein is CASSLNSPSPLHF. Full variable domain (remainder filled in from reference TRBV11-2 and TRBJ1-6): EAGVAQSPRYKIIEKRQSVAFWCNPISGHATLYWYQQILGQGPKLLIQFQNNGVVDDSQLPKDRFSAERLKGVDSTLKIQPAKLEDSAVYLCASSLNSPSPLHFGNGTRLTVT.

There are many counts of this clone. Read coverage stops 3 residues before the CDR3 terminus; the germline J gene supplies the remainder. This rearrangement joins TRBV30 to TRBJ1-5; no definite D call. Trimming cost V 0 bases and J 4 bases, with 13 bases left between them. CDR1 GTSNPN and CDR2 SVGIG come from the germline V gene (reference sequence). The CDR3 runs 15 residues. CDR3: CAWSVPFGVNQPQHF. The covered CDR3 bases are TGTGCCTGGAGTGTACCCTTCGGGGTGAATCAGCCC. The full variable domain, its missing parts supplied by reference TRBV30 and TRBJ1-5, is SQTIHQWPATLVQPVGSPLSLECTVEGTSNPNLYWYRQAAGRGLQLLFYSVGIGQISSEVPQNLSASRPQDRQFILSSKKLLLSDSGFYLCAWSVPFGVNQPQHFGDGTRLSIL.

This clone was found many times. The CDR3 is CAWSPGAAGYNEQFF. CDR3 DNA (partial): TGTGCCTGGAGCCCAGGGGCAGCGGGGTACAATGAG. This chain links TRBV30 with TRBJ2-1; maybe TRBD2 (7 bases). Read coverage stops 3 residues before the CDR3 terminus; the germline J gene supplies the remainder. This CDR3 has 15 amino acids. The V and J ends lost 3 bases and 4 bases respectively, with 16 bases between them. CDR1 is GTSNPN and CDR2 is SVGIG in the germline V gene (reference sequence).